The sequence of this T cell receptor beta chain was determined in a study of STAT5B mutations in CD4+ large granular lymphocyte leukemia. CDR3 length: 15 residues. In germline, CDR1 is MNHNS, CDR2 SASEGT. Losses at the gene ends were 6 bases for V and 2 bases for J; bases not matched to a gene: 6. Study-wide results and limits: Higher CD4+ than CD8+ T-LGLL clonality might reflect small sample size.

Here immunoSEQ multiplex PCR was the method, and the copy in TCRdb shows in-frame clones only, minus some. This sample has tens of thousands of clones, with 72% found just once. This clone turned up a few times. Its antigen remains unidentified. V is TRBV6-1 and J is TRBJ2-1; 8 bases align to TRBD1. The clonotype was recovered from a human donor in good health. The sequenced sample consisted of CD4+ T cells from blood buffy coats. The CDR3 DNA sequence: TGTGCCAGCAGCGCCGGACAGGGCACCTACAATGAGCAGTTCTTC. Its protein product is CASSAGQGTYNEQFF.